This TCR beta chain was recovered during a study of vaccination effects on CD4 cells after COVID-19. Study-wide background: Everyone in the study got two shots of either the BNT162b2 or mRNA-1273 vaccine. A couple of convalescent patients were sampled 16 days and one week before vaccination.

Some clones are missing from TCRdb's copy, which holds only in-frame ones; the method was immunoSEQ multiplex PCR. The sample holds tens of thousands of clones, around 80% seen once. Sequencing was preceded by expansion of antigen-specific CD4+ T cells with viral peptide pools in the ViraFEST assay. CD4+ T cell isolation took place after 10 days of culture. This individual contracted SARS-CoV-2 between March and December 2020, as verified by PCR. Cultures given an HIV-1 Nef peptide pool acted as the negative control. Fresh IL-2-containing medium replaced half the medium on days 3 and 7. This clone was observed a handful of times. Its target is not known. Losses at the gene ends were 5 bases for V and 3 bases for J; bases not matched to a gene: 7. The CDR3 sequence is 15 residues long. Germline V gene data show CDR1 as SGHTA and CDR2 as FQGTGA.

The chain carries TRBV7-3 and TRBJ2-3; 8 bases align to TRBD2. The starting material was CD4+ T cells from PBMCs cultured with HIV peptides, obtained before COVID-19 vaccination. Subset meaning: HIV-1 Nef peptide pool negative control/reference culture. This receptor was identified in a human donor who had a prior SARS-CoV-2 infection. The CDR3 protein is CASSPGGVSTDTQYF. The CDR3 coding sequence is TGTGCCAGCAGCCCCGGGGGGGTGTCGACAGATACGCAGTATTTT.